Presented here are 16 T cell receptor beta chains from one specimen sequenced in a study of cytotoxic CD8 clonotypes in ibrutinib-treated CLL. Measured with immunoSEQ multiplex PCR; TCRdb has only the in-frame clones, and not every one. This sample carries roughly 160,000 clones, about four fifths of them seen once, and the ten largest clones take roughly 4.5%. Source: PBMCs, taken after 24 months of ibrutinib treatment. These receptors were obtained from a human donor with chronic lymphocytic leukemia.

The chain recombines TRBV7-2 with TRBJ2-6; D not resolved. CDR1 and CDR2 from the germline V gene are SGHTA and FQGNSA. V gave up 5 bases and J gave up 4 bases, with 9 bases separating them. The CDR3 spans 14 residues. The chain's CDR3 is CASSARTGANVLTF. CDR3 coding DNA: TGTGCCAGCAGCGCTAGAACCGGGGCCAACGTCCTGACTTTC.

The table lists this clone with a few counts. This chain links TRBV5-6 with TRBJ2-1; D gene unclear. With 0 bases removed from V and 7 bases from J, the gap between germline ends came to 8 bases. Germline V lookup: CDR1 SGHDT, CDR2 YYEEEE. CDR3 length equals 13 residues. The CDR3 loop is CASSLASSNEQFF. As DNA, the CDR3 is TGTGCCAGCAGCTTGGCCTCGTCTAATGAGCAGTTCTTC.

In the case of this clone: The sample holds other DNA sequences that translate to the same CDR3. This rearrangement joins TRBV18 to TRBJ1-1; D is ambiguous. Per the germline V gene, CDR1 is KGHSH and CDR2 is LQKENI. Trimming cost V 2 bases and J 0 bases, with 4 bases left between them. This CDR3 spans 13 amino acids. The CDR3 sequence is CASSPGLNTEAFF. The CDR3 DNA reads TGTGCCAGCTCACCAGGGTTGAACACTGAAGCTTTCTTT. The full variable domain, with the rest looked up from reference TRBV18 and TRBJ1-1, is NAGVMQNPRHLVRRRGQEARLRCSPMKGHSHVYWYRQLPEEGLKFMVYLQKENIIDESGMPKERFSAEFPKEGPSILRIQQVVRGDSAAYFCASSPGLNTEAFFGQGTRLTVV.

The chain uses TRBV7-3 and TRBJ2-1, with TRBD1 matching over 8 bases. There are 13 residues in the CDR3. V lost 5 bases, J lost 8 bases, and 5 bases stayed unmatched. Germline lookup yields CDR1 SGHTA and CDR2 FQGTGA. CDR3 sequence: CASSTRQGYEQFF. CDR3 nucleotide sequence: TGTGCCAGCAGCACTCGACAGGGGTATGAGCAGTTCTTC.

The chain couples TRBV27 to TRBJ2-7; D might be TRBD1 or TRBD2, each matching 5 bases. Per the germline V gene, CDR1 is MNHEY and CDR2 is SMNVEV (reference sequence). V dropped 3 bases and J dropped 4 bases, with 10 bases sitting between them. The CDR3 is 13 amino acids. CDR3: CASSFSWGYEQYF. CDR3 bases: TGTGCCAGCAGTTTTTCTTGGGGGTACGAGCAGTACTTC.

The V call is TRBV9, the J call TRBJ2-5; 9 positions agree with TRBD1. With V trimmed by 4 bases and J by 10 bases, 11 bases remained unmatched. Germline loops: CDR1 SGDLS, CDR2 YYNGEE. CDR3 length equals 14 residues. CDR3 loop: CASSPQGAAVGQYF. The CDR3 nucleotides read TGTGCCAGCAGCCCACAGGGGGCGGCTGTTGGCCAGTACTTC.

This clone was counted a few times. The V and J genes are TRBV7-2 and TRBJ2-5, with 9 bases identical to TRBD2. Germline assignment: CDR1 SGHTA and CDR2 FQGNSA. V trimming: 5 bases; J trimming: 5 bases; junction bases outside the gene matches: 12. The CDR3 extends over 16 amino acids. DNA of the CDR3: TGTGCCAGCAGCCTTAGCGGGACTAGCCGGCGGGAGACCCAGTACTTC. Its translation is CASSLSGTSRRETQYF.

V and J are TRBV30 and TRBJ2-3; perhaps TRBD2 as D (6 bases). In germline, CDR1 is GTSNPN, CDR2 SVGIG (reference sequence). This CDR3 is 14 amino acids long. Trimming removed 3 bases at V and 6 bases at J, with 16 bases between. The CDR3, as DNA: TGTGCCTGGAGCAAGGGCAGGGCGGGGGATACGCAGTATTTT. Translated: CAWSKGRAGDTQYF.

This clone showed up just a few times. The gene calls are TRBV6-5 and TRBJ1-4; TRBD1 aligns across 9 bases. Per the germline V gene, CDR1 is MNHEY and CDR2 is SVGAGI. This CDR3 contains 15 residues. Trimming at V came to 6 bases and at J to 6 bases, leaving 8 bases not matched to a gene. CDR3 in amino acids: CASRRRQGGHEKLFF. Here the CDR3 DNA reads TGTGCCAGCAGAAGGAGACAGGGGGGCCATGAAAAACTGTTTTTT.

This chain joins TRBV7-9 and TRBJ2-3; D remains ambiguous. The V end was cut by 0 bases, the J end by 6 bases, with 13 bases between. The CDR3 is 15 residues long. Looked up from germline, CDR1 is SEHNR and CDR2 is FQNEAQ (reference sequence). The CDR3: CASSLARPPSDTQYF. In nucleotides, the CDR3 is TGTGCCAGCAGCTTAGCGCGTCCCCCCTCCGATACGCAGTATTTT.

The V and J genes are TRBV18 and TRBJ1-4, with 9 bases lining up with TRBD1. Germline values: CDR1 KGHSH, CDR2 LQKENI. J gave up 8 bases and V 3 bases, and 4 bases lay outside the gene matches. The CDR3 has 14 residues. For the CDR3, the DNA is TGTGCCAGCTCACCGGACAGGGGAGGGGAAAAACTGTTTTTT. Protein sequence: CASSPDRGGEKLFF.

The chain recombines TRBV27 with TRBJ1-5; D is perhaps TRBD1 (5 bases). The CDR3 extends over 15 amino acids. Trimming stripped 10 bases from V and 0 bases from J, with 16 bases between. The germline V gene encodes CDR1 MNHEY and CDR2 SMNVEV (reference sequence). CDR3 coding DNA: TGTGCCACCCAGAAGGGACGGTATAGCAATCAGCCCCAGCATTTT. Amino acids: CATQKGRYSNQPQHF.

This clone was seen just once. This chain links TRBV7-9 with TRBJ2-2, with D unresolved. CDR1 is SEHNR, CDR2 FQNEAQ, per germline (reference sequence). The length of the CDR3 is 13 residues. Trimming took 5 bases from V and 2 from J, leaving 6 bases between them. The CDR3 coding sequence is TGTGCCAGCAGCAGTACTAACACCGGGGAGCTGTTTTTT. Translating it yields CASSSTNTGELFF.

The gene calls are TRBV7-8 and TRBJ1-1; D might be TRBD1 (6 bases). Germline V CDR1 and CDR2: SGHVS, FQNEAQ. V was pared by 8 bases and J by 2 bases, with 12 bases between. The CDR3 is made up of 13 amino acids. The CDR3 DNA sequence: TGTGCCAGCGGGCGCAGGGGCAACACTGAAGCTTTCTTT. Its protein is CASGRRGNTEAFF.

The chain is built from TRBV7-6 and TRBJ2-5; D is ambiguous. V lost 1 base, J lost 2 bases, and 8 bases lay in between. Per the germline V gene, CDR1 is SGHVS and CDR2 is FNYEAQ. The CDR3 loop spans 14 amino acids. CDR3 DNA: TGTGCCAGCAGCTTAGATTATCAACAAGAGACCCAGTACTTC. Protein: CASSLDYQQETQYF.

The chain combines TRBV19 with TRBJ2-6; D might be TRBD1 (6 bases). Trimming took off 3 bases at V and 4 bases at J, with 10 bases between the two ends. Germline loops: CDR1 LNHDA, CDR2 SQIVND (reference sequence). The length of the CDR3 is 15 residues. In DNA, the CDR3 is TGTGCCAGTAGTATGCAGGGGTACGGGGCCAACGTCCTGACTTTC. This encodes CASSMQGYGANVLTF.